The present entry profiles one T cell receptor (beta chain) with its context. The assay was immunoSEQ multiplex PCR, and TCRdb's table has in-frame clones only and misses some. The profile shows around 280,000 clones, approximately 86% of them singletons. After removal of 7 bases from V and 4 bases from J, the junction contained 9 bases not matched to a gene. Germline V gene sequence: CDR1 MNHEY, CDR2 SMNVEV (reference sequence). This CDR3 has 15 amino acids. The source of the sample is a study of blood T cell repertoires in COVID-19. Study background: The United States, Italy and Spain were the sources of the acute and convalescent COVID-19 samples. Sources were T cells, B-cell-depleted T cells, or PBMCs; the material itself was cDNA or gDNA.

The sequence came from a woman under 40 who had recovered from COVID-19. The rearrangement joins TRBV27 to TRBJ1-2, with TRBD1 matching over 10 bases. Sequenced material: peripheral blood. In DNA form, the CDR3 reads TGTGCCAGCACATTGACAGGGGGCTCGGGCTATGGCTACACCTTC. This codes for CASTLTGGSGYGYTF.